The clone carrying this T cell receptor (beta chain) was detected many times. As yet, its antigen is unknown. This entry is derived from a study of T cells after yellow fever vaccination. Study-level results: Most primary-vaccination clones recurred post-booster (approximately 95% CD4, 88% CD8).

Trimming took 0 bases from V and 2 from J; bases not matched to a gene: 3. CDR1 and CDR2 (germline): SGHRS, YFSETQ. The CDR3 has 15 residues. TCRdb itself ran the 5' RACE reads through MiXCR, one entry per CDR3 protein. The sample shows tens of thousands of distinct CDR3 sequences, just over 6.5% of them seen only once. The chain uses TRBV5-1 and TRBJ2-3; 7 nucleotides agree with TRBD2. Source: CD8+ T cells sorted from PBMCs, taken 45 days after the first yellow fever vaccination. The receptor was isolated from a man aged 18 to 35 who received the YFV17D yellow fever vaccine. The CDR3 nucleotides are TGCGCCAGCAGCTTGGGACTAGCCCTCACAGATACGCAGTATTTT. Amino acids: CASSLGLALTDTQYF.